These 13 T cell receptor beta chains originate from one sample sequenced in a study of post-analysis software for immune sequencing data. Findings and limits, study-wide: Patients showed TRBV5-6, TRBV5-1 and TRBV20-1 among roughly five TRBV segments more frequent than in controls.

cDNA libraries of TCR beta carried unique molecular identifiers. TCRdb re-called the PCR reads with MiXCR, one entry per CDR3 protein. The sample holds about 770,000 distinct CDR3 sequences, 40% to 55% seen once. These receptors are not linked to any known antigen. Sequencing was carried out using blood. These receptors all come from a girl between 10 and 17 years old with multiple sclerosis.

This clonotype was seen only a few times. This chain uses TRBV20-1 with TRBJ2-5; D is unresolved. The V gene lost 3 bases and the J gene lost 2 bases, with 7 bases spanning the gap. Germline V gene sequence: CDR1 DFQATT, CDR2 SNEGSKA (reference sequence). This CDR3 region has 12 residues. CDR3 protein: CSASQDQETQYF. Here the CDR3 DNA reads TGCAGTGCTAGCCAGGATCAAGAGACCCAGTACTTC.

This chain connects TRBV5-5 to TRBJ1-5; TRBD1 matches at 7 bases. Germline values: CDR1 SGHKS, CDR2 YYEKEE (reference sequence). The CDR3 loop spans 14 amino acids. The trim removed 0 bases at V and 8 bases at J, leaving 5 bases unmatched. The CDR3, as DNA: TGTGCCAGCAGCTTGGGGGCAGGGGGTAAGCCCCAGCATTTT. Its translation is CASSLGAGGKPQHF. The full variable domain, rest sourced from reference TRBV5-5 and TRBJ1-5, is DAGVTQSPTHLIKTRGQQVTLRCSPISGHKSVSWYQQVLGQGPQFIFQYYEKEERGRGNFPDRFSARQFPNYSSELNVNALLLGDSALYLCASSLGAGGKPQHFGDGTRLSIL.

This clonotype was recorded once. The V gene is TRBV3-1, the J gene TRBJ2-7, with 10 bases that match TRBD2. The end of the DNA aligns better with TRBJ2-4, so the J call may be wrong. The CDR3 covers 14 residues. From germline, CDR1 is LGHDT and CDR2 YNNKEL (reference sequence). CDR3 nucleotide sequence: TGTGCCAGCAGCCAAGGGACTAGCGGTGGCATTCAGTACTTC. It codes for CASSQGTSGGIQYF.

The chain couples TRBV6-5 to TRBJ2-7, with no clear D. There are 13 residues in the CDR3. Trimming left V 6 bases short and J 6 bases short, with 15 bases between. Germline V CDR1 and CDR2: MNHEY, SVGAGI. The CDR3 is CASSESTLGEQYF. The CDR3 DNA reads as TGTGCCAGCAGCGAATCCACCCTGGGCGAGCAGTACTTC.

This clonotype was found a few times. This rearrangement joins TRBV6-5 to TRBJ2-7, with D tentatively TRBD2 (5 bases). The last part of the DNA fits TRBJ2-5 better; the J call may be wrong. CDR1 MNHEY and CDR2 SVGAGI come from the germline V gene. The CDR3 sequence is 15 residues long. This chain's CDR3 is CASSYRSGPVETQYF. CDR3 sequence (DNA): TGTGCCAGCAGTTACCGGAGCGGCCCGGTAGAGACCCAGTACTTC.

The V and J genes are TRBV27 and TRBJ1-2; possibly TRBD1 for D (6 bases). The germline CDR1 and CDR2 sequences are MNHEY and SMNVEV (reference sequence). CDR3 length: 15 amino acids. With 3 bases removed from V and 0 bases from J, the gap between germline ends came to 11 bases. CDR3 protein: CASSFRQGPNYGYTF. In DNA form, the CDR3 reads TGTGCCAGCAGTTTTCGGCAGGGGCCTAACTATGGCTACACCTTC.

This chain connects TRBV12-3 or TRBV12-4 to TRBJ2-1; possible D gene TRBD2, 5 bases. V was cut by 1 base and J by 5 bases, with 15 bases left in between. This CDR3 contains 16 residues. The DNA for the CDR3 is TGTGCCAGCAGTTTAGTGACGGCTAGCAGCCACAATGAGCAGTTCTTC. Its protein product is CASSLVTASSHNEQFF.

The V and J genes are TRBV3-1 and TRBJ1-2; D perhaps matches TRBD1 (6 bases). There are 13 residues in the CDR3. V lost 3 bases and J lost 10, with 15 bases in between. Germline V gene lookup returns CDR1 LGHDT and CDR2 YNNKEL (reference sequence). CDR3 amino acids: CASSHIRQDYYTF. CDR3 nucleotide sequence: TGTGCCAGCAGCCATATACGACAGGACTACTACACCTTC.

In this sample, this clonotype turned up a few times. The V call is TRBV12-3 or TRBV12-4, the J call TRBJ2-2; D tentatively reads TRBD1 or TRBD2 (5 bases each). The CDR3 runs to 15 residues. V lost 5 bases and J 7 bases, leaving 17 bases between the germline ends. The chain's CDR3 is CASSPFGDGVGELFF. CDR3 bases: TGTGCCAGCAGTCCTTTTGGGGACGGTGTCGGGGAGCTGTTTTTT.

V gene TRBV6-2 or TRBV6-3 combines with J gene TRBJ2-1, with 8 bases aligning to TRBD1. V shed 6 bases and J 10 bases; nucleotides not matched to a gene: 14. The CDR3 totals 15 residues. Germline V CDR1 and CDR2: MNHEY, SVGEGT. The CDR3 sequence is CASRRSGQVTREQFF. The CDR3, as DNA: TGTGCCAGCAGACGGTCGGGACAGGTGACCAGGGAGCAGTTCTTC.

This clonotype was counted only a few times. The chain carries TRBV5-6 and TRBJ2-1; D remains ambiguous. The CDR3 covers 14 residues. V gave up 2 bases and J gave up 4 bases, with 10 bases separating them. CDR1 is SGHDT and CDR2 is YYEEEE in the germline V gene. CDR3 DNA sequence: TGTGCCAGCAGCTTTATAGAGAGATACAATGAGCAGTTCTTC. Translating gives CASSFIERYNEQFF.

The chain's CDR3 is CASSYPTRGHQPQHF. The CDR3 DNA sequence: TGTGCCAGCAGTTACCCTACGAGAGGCCATCAGCCCCAGCATTTT. The rearrangement links TRBV6-2 or TRBV6-3 to TRBJ1-5; D not certain. The V end was cut by 2 bases, the J end by 5 bases, with 13 bases between. Germline V lookup: CDR1 MNHEY, CDR2 SVGEGT. This CDR3 spans 15 amino acids.

The chain links TRBV2 to TRBJ2-7, with 7 bases aligning to TRBD2. V lost 8 bases, J lost 2 bases, and 9 bases stayed unmatched. The CDR3 has 14 amino acids. The germline CDR1 and CDR2 sequences are SNHLY and FYNNEI. The CDR3 protein is CASQLRGDPYEQYF. The DNA for the CDR3 is TGTGCCAGCCAACTTCGGGGGGACCCCTACGAGCAGTACTTC.